Sequencing of this T cell receptor beta chain was carried out in a study of T-cell memory formation after mild COVID-19. This clonotype was recorded a few times. Trimming cost V 5 bases and J 3 bases, with 8 bases left between them. This CDR3 is 12 amino acids long. Germline CDR1 KGHSH, CDR2 LQKENI. TCRdb called the 5' RACE reads again in MiXCR, with one record for every CDR3 protein. This table has under 300,000 distinct CDR3 sequences, about a sixth appearing once. Sequencing was done on a sample of PBMCs or a T cell subset sorted from them (not recorded which). The chain recombines TRBV18 with TRBJ2-7; D is possibly TRBD1 (6 bases). This sequence was found in a man younger than 30 who had mild COVID-19 (a few samples of this study predate the infection). Cell type and time point are not known. The CDR3 DNA sequence: TGTGCCAGCTCAGGACAGATCTACGAGCAGTACGTC. Its translation is CASSGQIYEQYV.